These 20 T cell receptor beta chains were sequenced from one sample in a study of response to subunit inactivated influenza vaccine. TCRdb ran MiXCR on the RT-PCR reads and lists one entry per CDR3 protein. The sample lists hundreds of thousands of distinct CDR3 sequences; approximately 7.7% were seen once. This specimen consisted of PBMCs from blood, obtained around 25 months after vaccination. Receptors originate from a man in his fifties or sixties who received an inactivated influenza vaccine.

This sequence joins TRBV4-1 and TRBJ1-1; maybe TRBD1 (5 bases). This CDR3 has 14 amino acids. Between the trimmed V and J ends, which lost 4 bases and 6 bases, there was a span of 15 bases. From germline, CDR1 is MGHRA and CDR2 YSYEKL. The CDR3, as DNA: TGCGCCAGCAGCCTGGTGGGGCTAGGGGCTGAAGCTTTCTTT. Translation gives CASSLVGLGAEAFF.

The V call is TRBV29-1, the J call TRBJ2-5; 8 bases align to TRBD1. Trimming at V came to 7 bases and at J to 7 bases, leaving 11 bases not matched to a gene. The V gene's germline CDR1 is SQVTM and CDR2 ANQGSEA. The CDR3 covers 13 residues. The chain's CDR3 is CSGYDQGAGTQYF. CDR3 coding DNA: TGCAGCGGTTACGATCAGGGGGCCGGGACCCAGTACTTC.

The CDR3 here is CASSSAPKSFTDTQYF. Here the CDR3 DNA reads TGTGCCAGCAGTTCAGCCCCCAAATCATTCACAGATACGCAGTATTTT. This chain links TRBV12-3 or TRBV12-4 with TRBJ2-3; the D is unclear. This CDR3 is built from 16 residues. V shed 4 bases and J shed 2 bases, with 16 bases lying between them.

This clonotype has just a few counts. V usage is TRBV7-2 and J usage is TRBJ2-1; 15 bases line up with TRBD2. Germline CDR1 reads SGHTA; CDR2 reads FQGNSA. The length of the CDR3 is 16 residues. The J segment lost 9 bases and the V segment lost 5 bases, leaving 8 bases of the junction unmatched. CDR3 sequence reads: CASSVGLAGGLSEQFF. The CDR3 DNA sequence: TGTGCCAGCAGCGTAGGACTAGCGGGGGGGCTTAGTGAGCAGTTCTTC.

This clonotype was counted a few times. The gene calls are TRBV20-1 and TRBJ2-3; no clear D gene. V lost 6 bases and J lost 0, with 13 bases in between. This CDR3 has 14 residues. Germline CDR1 is DFQATT and CDR2 is SNEGSKA (reference sequence). Here the CDR3 reads CSATTPDSTDTQYF. In nucleotides, the CDR3 is TGCAGTGCAACGACCCCAGATAGCACAGATACGCAGTATTTT.

This clonotype was observed at least ten times. J is TRBJ1-1 and V is TRBV10-3; D possibly corresponds to TRBD1 (5 bases). V was clipped by 4 bases and J by 3 bases, with 9 bases between them. The CDR3 is 13 residues long. Germline V lookup: CDR1 ENHRY, CDR2 SYGVKD. The chain's CDR3 is CAISGGDDTEAFF. CDR3 nucleotide sequence: TGTGCCATCAGTGGGGGGGATGACACTGAAGCTTTCTTT.

In this sample, this clonotype turned up once. CDR3 sequence reads: CSAGSPTRGSETQYF. The DNA of the CDR3 is TGCAGTGCTGGAAGCCCCACTCGCGGTAGCGAGACCCAGTACTTC. This chain links TRBV20-1 with TRBJ2-5; D unresolved. CDR1 is DFQATT and CDR2 is SNEGSKA in the germline V gene (reference sequence). Between the trimmed V and J ends, which lost 5 bases and 5 bases, there was a span of 21 bases. The CDR3 is 15 amino acids.

This clonotype occurred many times. The chain links TRBV27 to TRBJ2-2; D call uncertain. The CDR3 length is 13 residues. Germline V gene sequence: CDR1 MNHEY, CDR2 SMNVEV (reference sequence). The V and J ends lost 3 bases and 7 bases respectively, with 9 bases between them. In nucleotides, the CDR3 is TGTGCCAGCAGTTTTCGCCCCAGCGGGGAGCTGTTTTTT. It translates to CASSFRPSGELFF.

The rearrangement uses TRBV12-3 or TRBV12-4 and TRBJ2-1, with 12 bases that match TRBD2. V shed 6 bases and J 4 bases; nucleotides not matched to a gene: 4. The CDR3 loop spans 15 amino acids. CDR3 coding DNA: TGTGCCAGCAGACCAACTAGCGGGAGGTACAATGAGCAGTTCTTC. As protein: CASRPTSGRYNEQFF.

This clonotype has at least ten counts. This CDR3 is CASSLSGGTIGGEQFF. CDR3 sequence (DNA): TGTGCCAGCAGTTTATCTGGGGGAACGATCGGCGGTGAGCAGTTCTTC. The chain combines TRBV27 with TRBJ2-1; possibly TRBD1 or TRBD2 for D (5 bases each). There are 16 residues in the CDR3. V was shortened by 0 bases and J by 9 bases, with 18 bases between the two germline ends. Germline V CDR1 and CDR2: MNHEY, SMNVEV (reference sequence).

This clonotype was seen ten or more times. The chain couples TRBV12-3 or TRBV12-4 to TRBJ2-2; D unclear. Trimming pared 6 bases from V and 1 base from J, leaving 9 bases between. This CDR3 contains 14 residues. CDR3 amino acids: CASRTKRNTGELFF. The CDR3 region has the DNA TGTGCCAGCAGAACTAAGAGGAACACCGGGGAGCTGTTTTTT.

This clonotype was seen a few times. The rearrangement joins TRBV20-1 to TRBJ2-4, with 7 bases lining up with TRBD2. The CDR3 spans 13 residues. The V and J ends lost 5 bases and 5 bases, in that order; junction bases with no gene match: 6. CDR1 DFQATT and CDR2 SNEGSKA come from the germline V gene (reference sequence). The chain's CDR3 is CSAPIRGENIQYF. CDR3 nucleotide sequence: TGCAGTGCTCCGATACGGGGGGAAAACATTCAGTACTTC.

This clonotype was detected only a few times. The chain uses TRBV9 and TRBJ2-7, with 11 bases that match TRBD1. Germline-derived CDR1 and CDR2 are SGDLS and YYNGEE. V was clipped by 0 bases and J by 7 bases; unmatched bases: 3. The CDR3 contains 14 residues. In DNA form, the CDR3 reads TGTGCCAGCAGCGTAGTTGGGACAGGGGGGGAGCAGTACTTC. Translated, it gives CASSVVGTGGEQYF. The full variable domain, its missing parts supplied by reference TRBV9 and TRBJ2-7, is DSGVTQTPKHLITATGQRVTLRCSPRSGDLSVYWYQQSLDQGLQFLIQYYNGEERAKGNILERFSAQQFPDLHSELNLSSLELGDSALYFCASSVVGTGGEQYFGPGTRLTVT.

In its sample, this clonotype was seen many times. This chain uses TRBV12-3 or TRBV12-4 with TRBJ2-7; 7 positions match TRBD2. V lost 4 bases and J lost 2; bases outside the gene matches: 8. The CDR3 length is 15 residues. CDR3: CASSSLAGEAYEQYF. DNA of the CDR3: TGTGCCAGCAGTTCCCTCGCGGGGGAGGCCTACGAGCAGTACTTC.

The chain joins TRBV24-1 to TRBJ2-2; unclear D gene. The CDR3 runs to 15 residues. The germline V gene has CDR1 KGHDR and CDR2 SFDVKD. V was pared by 7 bases and J by 1 base, with 12 bases between. CDR3 region: CATSTSHKNTGELFF. CDR3 nucleotides: TGTGCCACCAGCACAAGTCACAAGAACACCGGGGAGCTGTTTTTT.

This clonotype was detected ten times or more. J is TRBJ2-7 and V is TRBV5-1; no reliable D call. Trimming shortened V by 0 bases and J by 7 bases, and 11 bases separated the two germline ends. This CDR3 is built from 13 residues. Per germline, CDR1 SGHRS and CDR2 YFSETQ. The CDR3 nucleotides are TGCGCCAGCAGCTTGGATTCGACCAAGGAGCAGTACTTC. It specifies CASSLDSTKEQYF.

This clonotype was counted only a few times. The V and J genes are TRBV3-1 and TRBJ2-3, with 11 nucleotides matching TRBD2. The CDR3 consists of 18 residues. Germline V CDR1 and CDR2: LGHDT, YNNKEL (reference sequence). J lost 2 bases, V lost 1 base, and 8 bases had no gene match. CDR3 sequence: CASSQGTSGGTLTDTQYF. DNA for the CDR3: TGTGCCAGCAGCCAAGGTACTAGCGGGGGAACTCTCACAGATACGCAGTATTTT.

This clonotype was seen a few times. The chain recombines TRBV12-3 or TRBV12-4 with TRBJ1-1; D gene uncertain. This CDR3 is 12 amino acids long. V was pared by 8 bases and J by 0 bases, with 7 bases between. CDR3 DNA sequence: TGTGCCAGCGGTTATCTGAACACTGAAGCTTTCTTT. It encodes CASGYLNTEAFF.

This clonotype was seen a few times. CDR3 sequence reads: CASSQAPSGNTIYF. CDR3 coding DNA: TGCGCCAGCAGCCAAGCGCCCTCTGGAAACACCATATATTTT. V gene TRBV4-3 combines with J gene TRBJ1-3; D is undetermined. The CDR3 has 14 residues. Between the trimmed V and J ends, which lost 1 base and 0 bases, there was a span of 4 bases. Germline CDR1 and CDR2: LGHNA and YSLEER.

CDR3 DNA: TGTGCCAGCTCACCTTCCACCGGTATCACTGAAGCTTTCTTT. Amino acids: CASSPSTGITEAFF. The V call is TRBV18, the J call TRBJ1-1, with D unclear. The CDR3 runs 14 residues. Trimming removed 3 bases from V and 4 bases from J, with 12 bases in between. The germline gives CDR1 KGHSH, CDR2 LQKENI.